The 20 T cell receptor beta chains below all came from one sample that was sequenced in a study of Graves' ophthalmopathy and Graves' hyperthyroidism. Transcripts of RNA were the source for amplifying TCR beta CDR3 regions. Amplification began with first-round RT-PCR using HTBI primers, then second-round multiplex PCR was performed. Using its own MiXCR run on the multiplex PCR reads, TCRdb lists one record per CDR3 protein. The sample has 350,000 to 400,000 distinct CDR3 sequences, 15% to 17% seen once. Sequencing was carried out using peripheral blood. The receptors were sampled from a woman aged 18-35 years with stable Graves' hyperthyroidism.

This clonotype was observed at least ten times. V and J are TRBV5-1 and TRBJ2-7, with a weak D call TRBD1 (6 bases). The CDR3 extends over 18 amino acids. In germline, CDR1 is SGHRS, CDR2 YFSETQ. The V end lost 4 bases, the J end lost 3 bases, and 26 bases lay between the germline ends. CDR3 DNA sequence: TGCGCCAGCAGCCCCGGAAATCACAGGGTTAGTAAGATCTACGAGCAGTACTTC. Its translation is CASSPGNHRVSKIYEQYF.

This clonotype was recorded at least ten times. This chain connects TRBV19 to TRBJ1-6; no definite D call. Trimming took 6 bases from V and 7 from J, leaving 16 bases between them. Germline CDR1 is LNHDA and CDR2 is SQIVND (reference sequence). The CDR3 length is 15 residues. This CDR3 is CASRPKEGRNSPLHF. The CDR3, as DNA: TGTGCCAGTAGGCCCAAGGAGGGCAGGAATTCACCCCTCCACTTT.

In its sample, this clonotype was seen many times. V gene TRBV12-3 or TRBV12-4 combines with J gene TRBJ1-2, with D maybe TRBD1 (5 bases). The CDR3 is 13 amino acids. V shed 1 base and J shed 7 bases, with 10 bases lying between them. The CDR3 DNA follows: TGTGCCAGCAGTTTAGGAGGGGCGGGTGGCTACACCTTC. Protein product: CASSLGGAGGYTF.

This clonotype was observed at least ten times. This chain connects TRBV2 to TRBJ1-1; D perhaps matches TRBD1 (5 bases). V was shortened by 7 bases and J by 6 bases, with 15 bases between the two germline ends. CDR1 and CDR2 from the germline V gene are SNHLY and FYNNEI. The CDR3 sequence is 13 residues long. DNA for the CDR3: TGTGCCAGCACCGACGGGGGGGTATCTGAAGCTTTCTTT. Protein product: CASTDGGVSEAFF.

Notes on this clonotype: Being one base from a much bigger clone, this may be a read error. Given the absence of the conserved phenylalanine or tryptophan at the CDR3 end, a read error is likely. This chain links TRBV4-2 with TRBJ1-2; D possibly corresponds to TRBD1 (5 bases). The germline CDR1 and CDR2 sequences are LGHNA and YNFKEQ. V was shortened by 3 bases and J by 0 bases, with 17 bases between the two germline ends. CDR3 length: 17 amino acids. The CDR3 reads CASSQGIGGEANYGYTV. CDR3 DNA: TGTGCCAGCAGCCAGGGGATAGGAGGGGAAGCTAACTATGGCTACACCGTC.

V is TRBV6-2 or TRBV6-3 and J is TRBJ1-5; 8 nucleotides match TRBD1. This CDR3 comprises 15 residues. The V and J ends lost 6 bases and 9 bases, in that order; junction bases with no gene match: 13. Germline assignment: CDR1 MNHEY and CDR2 SVGEGT. CDR3 bases: TGTGCCAGCAGACACCCGACAGGGGAAATGTGGCCCCAGCATTTT. Translated: CASRHPTGEMWPQHF.

At least ten counts were recorded for this clonotype. The V and J genes are TRBV24-1 and TRBJ2-5; D is perhaps TRBD1 (5 bases). Germline lookup yields CDR1 KGHDR and CDR2 SFDVKD. This CDR3 spans 15 amino acids. V was trimmed by 1 base and J by 4 bases, leaving 12 bases between them. The CDR3 bases are TGTGCCACCAGTGATTTCCAGGGAAAGGGAGAGACCCAGTACTTC. Translation gives CATSDFQGKGETQYF.

This clonotype occurred a few times. The genes are TRBV6-5 and TRBJ1-3, with D tentatively TRBD1 (6 bases). Germline CDR1 is MNHEY and CDR2 is SVGAGI. Deletions cut 2 bases from V and 2 bases from J, with 10 bases between. This CDR3 has 15 amino acids. The CDR3 spells CASSYLAGAGNTIYF. The CDR3 DNA reads as TGTGCCAGCAGTTACCTGGCAGGGGCTGGAAACACCATATATTTT.

This clonotype was counted at least ten times. J is TRBJ1-1 and V is TRBV6-2 or TRBV6-3, with D possibly being TRBD1 (6 bases). Germline V lookup: CDR1 MNHEY, CDR2 SVGEGT. The CDR3 has 13 residues. The V end was cut by 6 bases, the J end by 9 bases, with 17 bases between. CDR3 amino acids: CASRPGQKVQAFF. The CDR3 coding sequence is TGTGCCAGCAGACCCGGACAGAAAGTTCAAGCTTTCTTT.

At least ten counts were recorded for this clonotype. The V and J genes are TRBV7-2 and TRBJ1-1; no clear D gene. Germline V gene sequence: CDR1 SGHTA, CDR2 FQGNSA. The CDR3 has 14 amino acids. V shed 7 bases and J shed 4 bases, with 16 bases lying between them. CDR3 bases: TGTGCCAGCACCATTTCCGGCGCAAGCACTGAAGCTTTCTTT. This codes for CASTISGASTEAFF.

This rearrangement joins TRBV6-5 to TRBJ1-2; TRBD1 aligns across 12 bases. V lost 7 bases to trimming and J lost 4 bases; unmatched junction nucleotides: 13. The CDR3 has 17 residues. The germline V gene encodes CDR1 MNHEY and CDR2 SVGAGI. The DNA of the CDR3 is TGTGCCAGCATTCTCGGGACAGGGGGCGGGACGGTCTATGGCTACACCTTC. Amino acid sequence: CASILGTGGGTVYGYTF.

The rearrangement joins TRBV18 to TRBJ1-1, with D perhaps TRBD1 (5 bases). With 1 base removed from V and 0 bases from J, the gap between germline ends came to 9 bases. Germline lookup yields CDR1 KGHSH and CDR2 LQKENI. The CDR3 has 15 amino acids. The CDR3 reads CASSPRPTVNTEAFF. The CDR3 nucleotides read TGTGCCAGCTCACCACGGCCGACAGTGAACACTGAAGCTTTCTTT.

There are many counts of this clonotype. This rearrangement joins TRBV6-1 to TRBJ1-1; TRBD1 matches 7 bases. The germline gives CDR1 MNHNS, CDR2 SASEGT. The CDR3 is made up of 14 amino acids. The junction had 6 bases not matched to a gene; V was cut back by 3 bases and J by 5 bases. The CDR3 bases are TGTGCCAGCAGTGAGTCAGGGGGAAATACTGAAGCTTTCTTT. Protein product: CASSESGGNTEAFF.

This clonotype was observed at least ten times. This rearrangement joins TRBV7-2 to TRBJ1-1, with D hard to call. Trimming took off 3 bases at V and 10 bases at J, with 15 bases between the two ends. The germline gives CDR1 SGHTA, CDR2 FQGNSA. This CDR3 is 13 amino acids long. The chain's CDR3 is CASSFDVEAVAFF. The CDR3 nucleotides are TGTGCCAGCAGCTTCGATGTCGAGGCGGTAGCTTTCTTT. The full variable domain, rest sourced from reference TRBV7-2 and TRBJ1-1, is GAGVSQSPSNKVTEKGKDVELRCDPISGHTALYWYRQSLGQGLEFLIYFQGNSAPDKSGLPSDRFSAERTGGSVSTLTIQRTQQEDSAVYLCASSFDVEAVAFFGQGTRLTVV.

At least ten counts were recorded for this clonotype. The V gene is TRBV13, the J gene TRBJ2-7; D remains unclear. Per the germline V gene, CDR1 is PRHDT and CDR2 is FYEKMQ (reference sequence). V was clipped by 3 bases and J by 0 bases, with 9 bases between them. The CDR3 length is 14 residues. CDR3 coding DNA: TGTGCCAGCAGCTTGGCCAGCAACTCCTACGAGCAGTACTTC. It specifies CASSLASNSYEQYF.

The table lists this clonotype with many counts. The chain joins TRBV7-9 to TRBJ1-1; the D is unclear. The CDR3 contains 12 residues. The germline gives CDR1 SEHNR, CDR2 FQNEAQ (reference sequence). Trimming removed 2 bases from V and 8 bases from J, with 9 bases in between. As DNA, the CDR3 is TGTGCCAGCAGCTTATCGTCGGGAGAAGCTTTCTTT. Its translation is CASSLSSGEAFF.

V is TRBV6-1 and J is TRBJ2-7; D not resolved. CDR3 length equals 14 residues. Trimming removed 1 base at V and 0 bases at J, with 7 bases between. Germline lookup yields CDR1 MNHNS and CDR2 SASEGT. The CDR3 is CASSEESTSYEQYF. CDR3 sequence (DNA): TGTGCCAGCAGTGAAGAAAGCACCTCCTACGAGCAGTACTTC.

This clonotype has just a few counts. CDR3 amino acids: CSARDSRTGELFF. The CDR3, as DNA: TGCAGTGCCCGGGACAGTCGCACCGGGGAGCTGTTTTTT. This chain uses TRBV20-1 with TRBJ2-2, with 7 bases lining up with TRBD1. V trimming: 6 bases; J trimming: 4 bases; junction bases outside the gene matches: 5. The CDR3 consists of 13 residues. Germline V lookup: CDR1 DFQATT, CDR2 SNEGSKA (reference sequence).

This clonotype was counted at least ten times. The chain is built from TRBV10-3 and TRBJ2-2, with 15 bases matching TRBD2. Germline CDR1 and CDR2: ENHRY and SYGVKD. The V segment lost 10 bases and the J segment 8 bases; nucleotides outside the gene matches: 11. The CDR3 totals 16 residues. CDR3 protein: CATGPGTSGGIGELFF. CDR3 in DNA: TGTGCCACCGGCCCCGGGACTAGCGGGGGGATAGGGGAGCTGTTTTTT.

This clonotype has ten or more counts. This chain links TRBV13 with TRBJ2-5, with a possible D match to TRBD2 (6 bases). CDR1 PRHDT and CDR2 FYEKMQ come from the germline V gene (reference sequence). The V end lost 0 bases, the J end lost 3 bases, and 14 bases lay between the germline ends. CDR3 size: 16 residues. The CDR3 bases are TGTGCCAGCAGCTTAGGGGGTCGGGGGTCTGAAGAGACCCAGTACTTC. Translated: CASSLGGRGSEETQYF.